These T cell receptor beta chains were read from a single sample in a study of CD8 T cells in Susac syndrome. One entry per CDR3 protein results from TCRdb running MiXCR on the immunoSEQ multiplex PCR reads. The sample yields over 300,000 distinct CDR3 sequences, around 92% seen once. Sequencing input: CD4+ T cells from PBMCs. The source is a human donor with multiple sclerosis. Both conserved end residues are part of each CDR3. D genes are given only for firm matches.

CDR3,D,length,V
CASSFGSGGSPLHF,TRBD1,14,TRBV12-3/TRBV12-4
CASRNNRGNYGYTF,TRBD1,14,TRBV19
CASSARGVGDTQYF,TRBD2,14,TRBV9
CSARDPRKGNYGYTF,NA,15,TRBV20-1
CASKSSQETQYF,NA,12,TRBV10-2
CASSSDRPSGANVLTF,TRBD1,16,TRBV25-1
CASSLRWNTEAFF,NA,13,TRBV5-1
CASSSNARGYSNQPQHF,NA,17,TRBV27
CASDRGMGSPLHF,NA,13,TRBV30
CASRGQGRYEQYF,TRBD1,13,TRBV27
CATSRTGLRSQPQHF,NA,15,TRBV24-1